These T cell receptor beta chains were read from a single sample in a study of a mutant IDH1 vaccine in newly diagnosed glioma. Repertoires were generated with immunoSEQ multiplex PCR, while TCRdb's copy carries only in-frame clones and drops some. The sample lists around 62,000 clones, approximately 89% occurring once. No antigen has been identified for these receptors. Sample: PBMCs, taken from a glioma patient whose treatment included an IDH1 peptide vaccine. These receptors all come from a man in his forties with glioma. CDR3s include the opening cysteine and the closing phenylalanine or tryptophan. The D gene is left open where the match is weak. A clone size is listed for some rows: how often the clone was seen (once, few, many), or a class if it is expanded.

V gene	CDR3 length	clone size	J gene	D gene	CDR3 protein	CDR3 DNA
TRBV27	12	-	TRBJ2-7	TRBD1	CATGTANYEQYF	TGTGCCACCGGGACAGCCAACTACGAGCAGTACTTC
TRBV4-2	14	-	TRBJ2-3	-	CASSQALRPDTQYF	TGTGCCAGCAGCCAAGCCCTACGTCCAGATACGCAGTATTTT
TRBV4-1	17	-	TRBJ1-1	TRBD1	CASSHQTGGPLNTEAFF	TGCGCCAGCAGCCATCAAACAGGGGGCCCTTTGAACACTGAAGCTTTCTTT
TRBV15	13	-	TRBJ1-2	-	CATSSSKAMGYTF	TGTGCCACCAGCAGCTCAAAGGCCATGGGCTACACCTTC
TRBV7-9	12	-	TRBJ1-1	TRBD1	CASSLGQGKPFF	TGTGCCAGCAGCTTGGGACAGGGGAAGCCTTTCTTT
TRBV5-1	13	-	TRBJ1-1	-	CASSLGGNTEAFF	TGCGCCAGCAGCTTGGGCGGGAACACTGAAGCTTTCTTT
TRBV7-7	13	-	TRBJ2-2	TRBD1	CAVWDRVTGELFF	TGTGCTGTATGGGACAGGGTCACCGGGGAGCTGTTTTTT
TRBV9	15	-	TRBJ2-7	-	CASSVEEGEAYEQYF	TGTGCCAGCAGCGTAGAGGAAGGGGAGGCCTACGAGCAGTACTTC
TRBV28	13	-	TRBJ2-5	-	CASSLQQGETQYF	TGTGCCAGCAGTTTACAACAGGGAGAGACCCAGTACTTC
TRBV5-4	15	-	TRBJ1-1	TRBD1	CASSLPGQGYTEAFF	TGTGCCAGCAGCTTGCCGGGACAGGGTTATACTGAAGCTTTCTTT
TRBV15	15	-	TRBJ2-5	-	CATSRDRDFRETQYF	TGTGCCACCAGCAGAGATCGGGATTTTCGGGAGACCCAGTACTTC
TRBV10-3	13	-	TRBJ2-3	TRBD1	CAIRGQGTDTQYF	TGTGCCATCAGGGGACAGGGCACAGATACGCAGTATTTT
TRBV7-6	13	few	TRBJ1-5	-	CASSALQGGPQHF	TGTGCCAGCAGCGCCCTCCAGGGAGGGCCCCAGCATTTT
TRBV9	13	once	TRBJ2-2	-	CASSLEYTGELFF	TGTGCCAGCAGCCTTGAATACACCGGGGAGCTGTTTTTT
TRBV18	12	-	TRBJ1-5	-	CASSQATGPQHF	TGTGCCAGCTCACAAGCGACTGGGCCCCAGCATTTT
TRBV4-1	14	-	TRBJ1-1	-	CASSQDPLNTEAFF	TGCGCCAGCAGCCAAGATCCGTTGAACACTGAAGCTTTCTTT
TRBV6-6	13	-	TRBJ1-5	-	CASSYSGEQPQHF	TGTGCCAGCAGTTACAGCGGGGAACAGCCCCAGCATTTT
TRBV9	18	-	TRBJ2-1	TRBD2	CASSVGRGVLAGYNEQFF	TGTGCCAGCAGCGTAGGTAGGGGGGTCTTAGCGGGGTACAATGAGCAGTTCTTC
TRBV4-2	16	-	TRBJ1-1	TRBD1	CASSHPFDRGNTEAFF	TGTGCCAGCAGCCACCCCTTCGACAGGGGGAACACTGAAGCTTTCTTT
TRBV9	17	-	TRBJ2-3	TRBD1	CASSARSGQGSTDTQYF	TGTGCCAGCAGCGCCCGGTCTGGACAGGGAAGCACAGATACGCAGTATTTT
TRBV19	19	-	TRBJ2-6	TRBD1	CASSSQTGTGLSGANVLTF	TGTGCCAGTAGTTCCCAGACCGGGACAGGGTTATCTGGGGCCAACGTCCTGACTTTC
TRBV25-1	15	-	TRBJ2-6	TRBD1	CASSETTGTGDVLTF	TGTGCCAGCAGTGAAACTACCGGGACAGGGGACGTCCTGACTTTC
TRBV15	15	-	TRBJ1-5	TRBD1	CATSPGRQGAKPQHF	TGTGCCACCAGCCCCGGGCGGCAGGGGGCTAAGCCCCAGCATTTT
TRBV5-6	14	-	TRBJ1-3	-	CASSLASTGNTIYF	TGTGCCAGCAGCCTGGCTTCTACTGGAAACACCATATATTTT
TRBV29-1	14	-	TRBJ2-3	TRBD1	CSARTGVGTDTQYF	TGCAGCGCCCGGACAGGGGTCGGGACAGATACGCAGTATTTT
TRBV11-2	14	-	TRBJ1-5	-	CASSFDGQNQPQHF	TGTGCCAGCAGCTTTGACGGGCAGAATCAGCCCCAGCATTTT
TRBV28	12	-	TRBJ2-7	-	CASSAPRGEQYF	TGTGCCAGCAGTGCCCCCAGGGGAGAGCAGTACTTC
TRBV4-2	14	few	TRBJ2-1	TRBD2	CASSQGGLANEQFF	TGTGCCAGCAGCCAAGGGGGACTAGCAAATGAGCAGTTCTTC
TRBV4-1	19	-	TRBJ1-4	TRBD1	CASSQDPGQFVLTNEKLFF	TGCGCCAGCAGCCAAGACCCGGGACAGTTTGTTTTAACTAATGAAAAACTGTTTTTT